The source of this T cell receptor beta chain is a study of post-analysis software for immune sequencing data. Across the study: Relapsing-remitting, secondary progressive and progressive-relapsing courses of multiple sclerosis were included.

Sequencing libraries made from TCR beta cDNA carried unique molecular identifiers. Each batch of roughly 0.95 to 10 million T cells produced some 500,000 cDNA molecules. TCRdb re-derived calls from the PCR reads in MiXCR, one entry per CDR3 protein. The table includes more than 500,000 distinct CDR3 sequences, 30% to 40% detected once. This clonotype came up a few times. Its target is not known. Study results and limitations: Comparison with controls showed significantly lower normalized Chao1 diversity in multiple sclerosis patients. Patients carried roughly 5 TRBV segments more frequently than controls did, and TRBV5-6, TRBV5-1 and TRBV20-1 were among them.

With 4 bases removed from V and 6 bases from J, the gap between germline ends came to 19 bases. Germline CDR1 SGDLS, CDR2 YYNGEE. The CDR3 totals 16 residues. The specimen was blood. The chain joins TRBV9 to TRBJ1-4; maybe TRBD1 (5 bases). The receptor was isolated from a girl under 18 with multiple sclerosis. The CDR3 loop is CASSQRTGPGDEKLFF. CDR3 DNA: TGTGCCAGCAGCCAACGCACCGGCCCGGGGGATGAAAAACTGTTTTTT.